These T cell receptor beta chains were read from a single sample in a study of T cell repertoires in ileal Crohn's disease. The table came from immunoSEQ multiplex PCR; TCRdb's copy has only in-frame clones and leaves some out. This sample yields around 7,700 clones, of which roughly four fifths are seen a single time; 4.5% to 6% belongs to the top ten. The sequencing input was ileal tissue. The receptors shown here come from an adult with Crohn's disease. Both conserved end residues are part of each CDR3. The order of the fields is V gene, J gene, D gene, clone size, CDR3 protein, CDR3 DNA. The D gene is left open where the match is weak. Part of the rows lack a size; the others show once, few, many or a class for expanded clones.

v_gene: TRBV4-1; j_gene: TRBJ1-2; d_gene: -; abundance: -; CDR3aa: CASSQEGNSGYGHTF; CDR3nt: TGCGCCAGCAGCCAAGAGGGAAACAGCGGATATGGCCACACCTTC
v_gene: TRBV5-1; j_gene: TRBJ1-6; d_gene: -; abundance: -; CDR3aa: CASSLGGQSHSPLHF; CDR3nt: TGCGCCAGCAGCTTGGGTGGACAGTCCCATTCACCCCTCCACTTT
v_gene: TRBV27; j_gene: TRBJ2-7; d_gene: TRBD2; abundance: -; CDR3aa: CASSLTGLLYEQYF; CDR3nt: TGTGCCAGCAGTTTAACGGGACTACTATACGAGCAGTACTTC
v_gene: TRBV18; j_gene: TRBJ2-7; d_gene: -; abundance: -; CDR3aa: CASSPGEAEQYF; CDR3nt: TGTGCCAGCTCACCAGGGGAGGCGGAGCAGTACTTC
v_gene: TRBV11-2; j_gene: TRBJ2-1; d_gene: TRBD1; abundance: -; CDR3aa: CASSFGTGGPNEQFF; CDR3nt: TGTGCCAGCAGCTTTGGGACAGGGGGCCCCAATGAGCAGTTCTTC
v_gene: TRBV7-2; j_gene: TRBJ1-1; d_gene: -; abundance: few; CDR3aa: CASSLNRVVGEAFF; CDR3nt: TGTGCCAGCAGCTTAAACAGGGTCGTGGGTGAAGCTTTCTTT
v_gene: TRBV4-1; j_gene: TRBJ2-2; d_gene: TRBD2; abundance: -; CDR3aa: CASSQVRITGLATRTGELFF; CDR3nt: TGCGCCAGCAGCCAAGTGAGAATCACGGGACTAGCGACTCGTACCGGGGAGCTGTTTTTT
v_gene: TRBV5-1; j_gene: TRBJ2-1; d_gene: -; abundance: -; CDR3aa: CASSLDQVYNEQFF; CDR3nt: TGCGCCAGCAGCTTGGATCAGGTATACAATGAGCAGTTCTTC
v_gene: TRBV19; j_gene: TRBJ2-1; d_gene: TRBD2; abundance: few; CDR3aa: CASSSMAGVGNEQFF; CDR3nt: TGTGCCAGTAGTAGTATGGCGGGAGTCGGCAATGAGCAGTTCTTC
v_gene: TRBV18; j_gene: TRBJ1-4; d_gene: -; abundance: -; CDR3aa: CASSPQGYSNEKLFF; CDR3nt: TGTGCCAGCTCACCACAGGGGTATTCTAATGAAAAACTGTTTTTT
v_gene: TRBV4-2; j_gene: TRBJ1-3; d_gene: -; abundance: -; CDR3aa: CASSQRPSTGGTGNTIYF; CDR3nt: TGTGCCAGCAGCCAACGTCCGTCGACGGGAGGGACTGGAAACACCATATATTTT
v_gene: TRBV10-3; j_gene: TRBJ2-1; d_gene: TRBD2; abundance: -; CDR3aa: CAISEGGEIEQFF; CDR3nt: TGTGCCATCAGTGAGGGGGGGGAGATTGAGCAGTTCTTC
v_gene: TRBV15; j_gene: TRBJ2-7; d_gene: TRBD2; abundance: -; CDR3aa: CATSGRGRSTDEQYF; CDR3nt: TGTGCCACCAGCGGGAGGGGCAGGTCGACGGACGAGCAGTACTTC
v_gene: TRBV27; j_gene: TRBJ2-5; d_gene: TRBD2; abundance: -; CDR3aa: CASSSSVAGEAETQYF; CDR3nt: TGTGCCAGCAGTTCGAGCGTAGCGGGAGAGGCAGAGACCCAGTACTTC
v_gene: TRBV5-1; j_gene: TRBJ1-2; d_gene: -; abundance: -; CDR3aa: CASSLATETYGYTF; CDR3nt: TGCGCCAGCAGCTTGGCCACAGAAACCTATGGCTACACCTTC
v_gene: TRBV19; j_gene: TRBJ2-2; d_gene: -; abundance: few; CDR3aa: CASSGQGNTGELFF; CDR3nt: TGTGCCAGTAGTGGGCAGGGGAACACCGGGGAGCTGTTTTTT
v_gene: TRBV7-9; j_gene: TRBJ1-1; d_gene: -; abundance: -; CDR3aa: CASSLAGDTEAFF; CDR3nt: TGTGCCAGCAGCTTAGCCGGTGACACTGAAGCTTTCTTT
v_gene: TRBV14; j_gene: TRBJ2-4; d_gene: TRBD2; abundance: -; CDR3aa: CASSVAGPNIQYF; CDR3nt: TGTGCCAGCAGCGTAGCGGGGCCAAACATTCAGTACTTC
v_gene: TRBV7-2; j_gene: TRBJ2-7; d_gene: TRBD2; abundance: -; CDR3aa: CASSSRASGSYEQYF; CDR3nt: TGTGCCAGCAGCTCCAGGGCTAGCGGGTCCTACGAGCAGTACTTC
v_gene: TRBV7-9; j_gene: TRBJ1-1; d_gene: -; abundance: -; CDR3aa: CASSLAAGNTEAFF; CDR3nt: TGTGCCAGCAGCTTAGCAGCAGGGAACACTGAAGCTTTCTTT
v_gene: TRBV27; j_gene: TRBJ2-1; d_gene: -; abundance: -; CDR3aa: CGDDEQFF; CDR3nt: TGTGGAGATGATGAGCAGTTCTTC
v_gene: TRBV11-3; j_gene: TRBJ2-3; d_gene: TRBD2; abundance: -; CDR3aa: CASSLDSGTDTQYF; CDR3nt: TGTGCCAGCAGCTTGGATAGCGGGACAGATACGCAGTATTTT
v_gene: TRBV9; j_gene: TRBJ2-2; d_gene: -; abundance: -; CDR3aa: CASSPRTGSTGELFF; CDR3nt: TGTGCCAGCAGCCCCCGAACAGGTAGCACCGGGGAGCTGTTTTTT